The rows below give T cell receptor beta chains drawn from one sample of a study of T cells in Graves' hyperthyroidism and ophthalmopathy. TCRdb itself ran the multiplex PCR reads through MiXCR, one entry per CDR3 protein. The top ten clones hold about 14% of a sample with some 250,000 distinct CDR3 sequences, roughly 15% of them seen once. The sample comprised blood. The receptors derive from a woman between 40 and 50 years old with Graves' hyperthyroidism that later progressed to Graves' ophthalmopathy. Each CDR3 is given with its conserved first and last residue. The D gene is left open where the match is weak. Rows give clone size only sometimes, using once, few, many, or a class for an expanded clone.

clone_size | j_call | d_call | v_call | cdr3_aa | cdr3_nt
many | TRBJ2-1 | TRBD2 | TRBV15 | CATSRYRTSGSLGGEQFF | TGTGCCACCAGCAGATATCGGACTAGCGGGAGTTTGGGGGGTGAGCAGTTCTTC
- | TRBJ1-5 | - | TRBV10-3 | CAISPRQFHSNQPQHF | TGTGCCATCAGTCCCAGGCAGTTCCATAGCAATCAGCCCCAACATTTT
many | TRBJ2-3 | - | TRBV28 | CASNPRTDTQYF | TGTGCCAGCAATCCGCGCACAGATACGCAGTATTTT
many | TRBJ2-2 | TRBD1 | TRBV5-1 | CASSKGQITGELFF | TGCGCCAGCAGCAAGGGACAGATTACCGGGGAGCTGTTTTTT
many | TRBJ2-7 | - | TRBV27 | CASSSMGPYEQYF | TGTGCCAGCAGTTCCATGGGGCCCTACGAGCAGTACTTC
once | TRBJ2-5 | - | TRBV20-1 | CSASGSRETQYF | TGCAGTGCTAGCGGGAGCAGAGAGACCCAGTACTTC
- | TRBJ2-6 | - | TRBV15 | CATSRLQGSGANVLTF | TGTGCCACCAGCAGATTACAGGGATCTGGGGCCAACGTCCTGACTTTC
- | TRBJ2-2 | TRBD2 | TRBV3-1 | CASSQETRTSGRAHTGELFF | TGTGCCAGCAGCCAAGAAACGCGGACTAGCGGGAGGGCCCACACCGGGGAGCTGTTTTTT
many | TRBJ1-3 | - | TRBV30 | CAWSVSPDSSGNTIYF | TGTGCCTGGAGTGTTTCCCCGGATTCCTCTGGAAACACCATATATTTT
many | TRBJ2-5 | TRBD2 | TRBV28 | CASSLTAGRGRVDF | TGTGCCAGCAGTTTAACGGCCGGCCGTGGGAGGGTGGACTTC
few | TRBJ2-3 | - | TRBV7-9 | CASSLSATPTDTQYF | TGTGCCAGCAGCTTATCAGCGACCCCCACAGATACGCAGTATTTT
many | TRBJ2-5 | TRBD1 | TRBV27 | CASSLYGTGEQETQYF | TGTGCCAGCAGTTTGTACGGGACAGGGGAACAAGAGACCCAGTACTTC
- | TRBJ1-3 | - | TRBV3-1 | CASSRRHGDTIYF | TGTGCCAGCAGCCGGAGGCATGGTGACACCATATATTTT
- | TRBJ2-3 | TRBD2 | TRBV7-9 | CASRREGHTDTQYF | TGTGCCAGCCGGCGGGAGGGCCACACAGATACGCAGTATTTT
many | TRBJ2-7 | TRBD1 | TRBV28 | CASSLANRGNEQYF | TGTGCCAGCAGTTTAGCTAACAGGGGAAACGAGCAGTACTTC
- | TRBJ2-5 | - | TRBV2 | CAGSRPWVDRRESGAVRAQYF | TGTGCCGGCAGCAGGCCGTGGGTTGACAGGAGGGAGAGCGGGGCGGTGAGGGCCCAGTACTTC
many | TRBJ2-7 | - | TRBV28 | CASSSQDEQYF | TGTGCCAGCAGTTCCCAGGACGAGCAGTACTTC
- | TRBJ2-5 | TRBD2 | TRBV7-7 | CASSYGTSEIETQYF | TGTGCTAGCAGCTACGGGACTAGCGAAATAGAGACCCAGTACTTC
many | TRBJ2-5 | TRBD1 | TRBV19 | CASSIGGTVQETQYF | TGTGCCAGTAGTATAGGGGGGACAGTCCAAGAGACCCAGTACTTC
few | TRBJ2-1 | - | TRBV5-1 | CASSRPDSPSSYNEQFF | TGCGCCAGCAGCCGTCCCGACAGCCCAAGCTCCTACAATGAGCAGTTCTTC
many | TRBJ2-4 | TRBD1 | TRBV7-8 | CASSLGGTVAKNIQYF | TGTGCCAGCAGCTTAGGGGGGACAGTAGCCAAAAACATTCAGTACTTC
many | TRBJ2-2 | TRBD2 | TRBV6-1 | CASSLKVGGGTGELFF | TGTGCCAGCAGTCTCAAGGTCGGGGGGGGCACCGGGGAGCTGTTTTTT
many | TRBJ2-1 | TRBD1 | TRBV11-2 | CASSPGTGTYNEQFF | TGTGCCAGCAGCCCCGGGACAGGGACCTACAATGAGCAGTTCTTC
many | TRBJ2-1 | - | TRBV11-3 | CASSSGSSSYNEQFF | TGTGCCAGCAGCTCCGGTTCGAGCTCCTACAATGAGCAGTTCTTC
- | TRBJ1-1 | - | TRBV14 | CASSQGVAVGTEAFF | TGTGCCAGCAGCCAAGGGGTAGCGGTTGGCACTGAAGCTTTCTTT
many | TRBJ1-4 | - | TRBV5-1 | CASSWTYATNEKLFF | TGCGCCAGCAGTTGGACGTACGCAACTAATGAAAAACTGTTTTTT
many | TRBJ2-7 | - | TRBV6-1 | CASSETEGASSYEQYF | TGTGCCAGCAGTGAAACGGAGGGGGCGAGCTCCTACGAGCAGTACTTC
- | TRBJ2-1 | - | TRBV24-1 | CATSEQGTASGSEQFF | TGTGCCACCAGTGAACAGGGGACAGCTAGCGGTAGTGAGCAGTTCTTC
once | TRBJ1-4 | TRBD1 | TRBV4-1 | CASSQVSWTGGLTNEKLFF | TGCGCCAGCAGCCAAGTGTCTTGGACAGGGGGCTTAACTAATGAAAAACTGTTTTTT
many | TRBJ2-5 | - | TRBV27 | CASSLSVGESQETQYF | TGTGCCAGCAGTTTATCAGTGGGGGAGAGCCAAGAGACCCAGTACTTC
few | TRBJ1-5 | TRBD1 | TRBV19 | CASTFGQGGNQPQHF | TGTGCCAGTACCTTCGGACAGGGGGGCAATCAGCCCCAGCATTTT
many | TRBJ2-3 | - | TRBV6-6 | CASSYGGRGLVTQYF | TGTGCCAGCAGTTACGGGGGGAGGGGGCTTGTTACGCAGTATTTT
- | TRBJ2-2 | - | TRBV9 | CASRRQGNTGELFF | TGTGCCAGCAGACGCCAGGGGAACACCGGGGAGCTGTTTTTT
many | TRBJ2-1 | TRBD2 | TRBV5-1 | CASSLWTSGSNEQFF | TGCGCCAGCAGCCTTTGGACTAGCGGGAGCAATGAGCAGTTCTTC
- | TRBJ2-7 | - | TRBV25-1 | CASRQSEGYEQYF | TGTGCCAGCAGACAAAGTGAAGGATACGAGCAGTACTTC
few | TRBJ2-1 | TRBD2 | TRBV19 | CASSVGTTGEQFF | TGTGCCAGTAGTGTCGGGACTACCGGTGAGCAGTTCTTC
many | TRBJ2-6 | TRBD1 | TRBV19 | CASSIGTGMTGANVLTF | TGTGCCAGTAGTATAGGGACAGGGATGACTGGGGCCAACGTCCTGACTTTC
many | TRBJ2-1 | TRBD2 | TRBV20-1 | CSASSGTSAYNEQFF | TGCAGTGCCAGCTCCGGGACTAGCGCTTACAATGAGCAGTTCTTC
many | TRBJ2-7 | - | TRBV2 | CASCLQGTTYEQYF | TGTGCCAGCTGTCTGCAGGGGACTACCTACGAGCAGTACTTC